This T cell receptor (beta chain) was sequenced in a study of T-cell reconstitution after alpha-beta-depleted transplantation in children. Preparation of the TCRbeta library was carried out with unique molecular identifiers. Each CDR3 protein is one row after TCRdb ran MiXCR on the PCR reads. The sample holds 440,000 or so distinct CDR3 sequences; 43% are singletons and the top ten take roughly 27%. In the case of this clonotype: The antigen remains unidentified.

Study results and caveats: The main origin of T-cell counts and diversity one year after transplant was newly produced T cells. About two months after transplant, alpha-beta T cells reportedly came from several hundred expanded graft clones.

The CDR3 totals 13 residues. Germline V CDR1 and CDR2: SQVTM, ANQGSEA. V shed 1 base, J shed 4 bases, and the junction held 3 bases outside the gene matches. The TCR was taken from a girl aged 2 to 9 with aplastic anemia, due to receive a stem cell transplant. This specimen was PBMCs, taken before TCRalphabeta/CD19-depleted stem cell transplant. V usage is TRBV29-1 and J usage is TRBJ2-7; 8 bases are shared with TRBD1. This CDR3 reads CSVEGQGAYEQYF. CDR3 DNA sequence: TGCAGCGTTGAAGGTCAGGGGGCTTACGAGCAGTACTTC.